This T cell receptor beta chain derives from a study of T cell responses to AZD1222 COVID-19 vaccine. Study results and limitations: Vaccine-associated CD4 TCRs spanned spike, dominant at 160-218 and 743-854. The study found Spike-specific TCR breadth and depth rose after two AZD1222 doses.

Samples with a second dose at about 4 or about 12 weeks were pooled together. Only in-frame clones appear in the TCRdb table, and some are missing; sequencing was by immunoSEQ multiplex PCR. The profile shows around 120,000 clones, roughly 89% of them singletons. V lost 2 bases and J lost 11, with 15 bases in between. Germline V CDR1 and CDR2: MDHEN, SYDVKM. The CDR3 spans 14 residues. As concerns this clone: Its antigen is unknown.

The rearrangement links TRBV28 to TRBJ1-4; D is possibly TRBD1 (5 bases). This sequence was found in an adult who received the AZD1222 COVID-19 vaccine. The sequencing used peripheral blood, collected 28 days after the second AZD1222 dose. CDR3 sequence: CASSLGDHTYKLFF. CDR3 bases: TGTGCCAGCAGTTTAGGGGACCACACCTATAAACTGTTTTTT.